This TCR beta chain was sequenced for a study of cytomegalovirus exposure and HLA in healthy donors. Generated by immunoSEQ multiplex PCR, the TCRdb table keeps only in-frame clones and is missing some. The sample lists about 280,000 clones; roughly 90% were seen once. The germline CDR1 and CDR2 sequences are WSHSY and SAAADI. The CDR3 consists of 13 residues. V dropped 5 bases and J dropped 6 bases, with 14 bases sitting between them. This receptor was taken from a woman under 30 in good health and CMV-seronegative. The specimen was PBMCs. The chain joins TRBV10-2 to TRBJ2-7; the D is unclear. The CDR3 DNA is TGCGCCAGCAGTCAGAAAGTCCCCATCGAGCAGTACTTC. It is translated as CASSQKVPIEQYF.